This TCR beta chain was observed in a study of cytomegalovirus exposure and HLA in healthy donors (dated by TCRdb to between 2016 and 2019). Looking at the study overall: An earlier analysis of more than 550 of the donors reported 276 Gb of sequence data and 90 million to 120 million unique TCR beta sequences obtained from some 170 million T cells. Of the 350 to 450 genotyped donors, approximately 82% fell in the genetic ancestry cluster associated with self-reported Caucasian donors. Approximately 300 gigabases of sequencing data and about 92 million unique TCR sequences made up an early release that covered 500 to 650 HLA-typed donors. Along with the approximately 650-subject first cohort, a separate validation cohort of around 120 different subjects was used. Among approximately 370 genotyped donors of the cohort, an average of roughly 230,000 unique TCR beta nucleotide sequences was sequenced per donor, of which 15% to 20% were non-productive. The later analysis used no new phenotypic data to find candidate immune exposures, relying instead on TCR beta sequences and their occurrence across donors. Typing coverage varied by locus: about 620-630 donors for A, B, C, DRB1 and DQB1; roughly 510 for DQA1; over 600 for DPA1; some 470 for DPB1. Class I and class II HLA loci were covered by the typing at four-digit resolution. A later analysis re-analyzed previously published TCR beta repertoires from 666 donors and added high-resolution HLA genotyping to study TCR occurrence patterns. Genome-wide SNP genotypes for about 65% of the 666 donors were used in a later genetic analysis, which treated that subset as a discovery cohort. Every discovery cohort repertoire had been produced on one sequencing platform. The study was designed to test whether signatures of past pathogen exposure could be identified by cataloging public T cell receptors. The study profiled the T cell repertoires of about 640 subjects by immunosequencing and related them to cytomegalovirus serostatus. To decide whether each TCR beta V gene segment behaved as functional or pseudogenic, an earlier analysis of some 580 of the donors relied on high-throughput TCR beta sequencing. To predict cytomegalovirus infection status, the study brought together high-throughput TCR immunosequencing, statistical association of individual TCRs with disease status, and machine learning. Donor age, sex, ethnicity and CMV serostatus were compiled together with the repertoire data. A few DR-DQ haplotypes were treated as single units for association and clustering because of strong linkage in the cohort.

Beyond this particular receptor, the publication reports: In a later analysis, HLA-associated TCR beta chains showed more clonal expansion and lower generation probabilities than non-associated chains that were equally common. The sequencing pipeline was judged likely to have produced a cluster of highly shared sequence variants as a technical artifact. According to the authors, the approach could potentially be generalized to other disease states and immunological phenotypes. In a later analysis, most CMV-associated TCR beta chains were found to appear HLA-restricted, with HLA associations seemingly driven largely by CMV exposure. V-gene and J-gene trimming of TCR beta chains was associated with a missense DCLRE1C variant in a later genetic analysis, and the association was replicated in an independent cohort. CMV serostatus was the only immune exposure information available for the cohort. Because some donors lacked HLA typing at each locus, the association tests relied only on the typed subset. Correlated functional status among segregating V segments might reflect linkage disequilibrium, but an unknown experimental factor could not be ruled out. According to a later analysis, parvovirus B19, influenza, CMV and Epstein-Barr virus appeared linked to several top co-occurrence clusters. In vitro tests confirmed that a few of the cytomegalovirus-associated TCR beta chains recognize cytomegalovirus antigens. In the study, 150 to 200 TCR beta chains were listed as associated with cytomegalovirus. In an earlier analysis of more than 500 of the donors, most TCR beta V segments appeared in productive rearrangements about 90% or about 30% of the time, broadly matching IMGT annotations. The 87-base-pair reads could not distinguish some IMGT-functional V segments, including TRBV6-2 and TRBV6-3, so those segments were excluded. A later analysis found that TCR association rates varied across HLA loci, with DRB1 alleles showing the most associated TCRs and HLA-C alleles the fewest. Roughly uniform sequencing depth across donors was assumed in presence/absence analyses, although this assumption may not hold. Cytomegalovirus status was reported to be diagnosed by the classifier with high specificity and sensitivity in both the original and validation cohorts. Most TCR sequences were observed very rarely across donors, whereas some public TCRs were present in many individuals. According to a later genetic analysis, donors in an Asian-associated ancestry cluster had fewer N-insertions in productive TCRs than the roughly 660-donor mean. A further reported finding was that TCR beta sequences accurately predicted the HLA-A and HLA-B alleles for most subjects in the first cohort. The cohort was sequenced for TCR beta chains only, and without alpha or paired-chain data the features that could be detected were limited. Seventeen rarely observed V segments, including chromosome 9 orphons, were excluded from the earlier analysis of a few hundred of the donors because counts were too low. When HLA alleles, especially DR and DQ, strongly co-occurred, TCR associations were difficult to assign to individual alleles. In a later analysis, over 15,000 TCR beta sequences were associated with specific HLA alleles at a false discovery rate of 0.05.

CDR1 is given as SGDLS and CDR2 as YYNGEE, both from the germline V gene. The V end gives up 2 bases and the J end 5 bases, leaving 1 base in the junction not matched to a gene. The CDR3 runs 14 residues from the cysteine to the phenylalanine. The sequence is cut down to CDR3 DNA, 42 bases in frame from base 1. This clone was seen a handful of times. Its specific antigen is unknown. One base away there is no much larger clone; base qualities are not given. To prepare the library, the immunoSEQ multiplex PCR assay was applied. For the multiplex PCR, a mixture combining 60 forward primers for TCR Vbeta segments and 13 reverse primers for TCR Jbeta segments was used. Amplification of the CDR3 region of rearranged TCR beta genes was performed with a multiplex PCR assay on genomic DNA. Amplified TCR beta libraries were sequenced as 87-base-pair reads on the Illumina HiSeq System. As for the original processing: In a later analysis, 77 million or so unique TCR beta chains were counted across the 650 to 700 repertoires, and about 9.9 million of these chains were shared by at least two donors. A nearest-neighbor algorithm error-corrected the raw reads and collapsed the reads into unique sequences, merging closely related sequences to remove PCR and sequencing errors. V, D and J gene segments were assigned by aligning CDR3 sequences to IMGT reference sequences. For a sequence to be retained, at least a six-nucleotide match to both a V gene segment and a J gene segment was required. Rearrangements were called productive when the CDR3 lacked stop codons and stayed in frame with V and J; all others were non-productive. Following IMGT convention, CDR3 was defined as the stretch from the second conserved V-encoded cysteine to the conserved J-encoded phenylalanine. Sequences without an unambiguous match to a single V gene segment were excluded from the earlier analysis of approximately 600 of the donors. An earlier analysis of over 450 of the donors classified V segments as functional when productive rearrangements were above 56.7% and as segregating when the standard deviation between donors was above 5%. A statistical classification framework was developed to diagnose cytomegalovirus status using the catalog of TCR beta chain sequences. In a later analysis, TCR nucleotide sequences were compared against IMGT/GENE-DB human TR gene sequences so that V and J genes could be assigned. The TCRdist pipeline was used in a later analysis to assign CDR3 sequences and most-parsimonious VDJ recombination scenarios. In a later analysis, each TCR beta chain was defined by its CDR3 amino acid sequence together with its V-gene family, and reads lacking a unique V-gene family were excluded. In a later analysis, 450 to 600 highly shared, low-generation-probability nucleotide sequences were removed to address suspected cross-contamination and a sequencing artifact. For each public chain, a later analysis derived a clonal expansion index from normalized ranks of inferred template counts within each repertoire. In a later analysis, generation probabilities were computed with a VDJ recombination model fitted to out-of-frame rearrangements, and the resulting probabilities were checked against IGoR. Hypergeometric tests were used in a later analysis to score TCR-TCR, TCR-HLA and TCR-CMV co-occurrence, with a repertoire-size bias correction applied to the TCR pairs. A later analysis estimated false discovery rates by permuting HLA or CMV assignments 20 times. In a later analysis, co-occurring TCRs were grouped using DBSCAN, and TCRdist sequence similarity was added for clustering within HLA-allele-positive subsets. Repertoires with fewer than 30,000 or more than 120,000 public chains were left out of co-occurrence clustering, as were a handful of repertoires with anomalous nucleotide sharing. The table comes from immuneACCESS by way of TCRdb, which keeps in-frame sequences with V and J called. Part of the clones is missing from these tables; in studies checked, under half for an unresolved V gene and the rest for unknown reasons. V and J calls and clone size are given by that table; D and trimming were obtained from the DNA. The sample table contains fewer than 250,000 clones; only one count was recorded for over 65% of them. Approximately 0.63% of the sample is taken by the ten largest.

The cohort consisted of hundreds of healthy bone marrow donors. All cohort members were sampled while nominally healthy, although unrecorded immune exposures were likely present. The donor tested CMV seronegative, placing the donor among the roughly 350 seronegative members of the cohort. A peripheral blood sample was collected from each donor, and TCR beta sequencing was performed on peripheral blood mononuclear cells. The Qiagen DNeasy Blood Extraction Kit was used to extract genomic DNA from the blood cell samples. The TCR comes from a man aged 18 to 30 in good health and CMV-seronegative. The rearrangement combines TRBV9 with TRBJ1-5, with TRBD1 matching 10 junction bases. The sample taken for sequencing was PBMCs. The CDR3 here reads CASSVGQGYQPQHF. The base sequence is TGTGCCAGCAGCGTGGGACAGGGGTATCAGCCCCAGCATTTT. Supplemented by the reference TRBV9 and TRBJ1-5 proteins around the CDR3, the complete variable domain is DSGVTQTPKHLITATGQRVTLRCSPRSGDLSVYWYQQSLDQGLQFLIQYYNGEERAKGNILERFSAQQFPDLHSELNLSSLELGDSALYFCASSVGQGYQPQHFGDGTRLSIL.